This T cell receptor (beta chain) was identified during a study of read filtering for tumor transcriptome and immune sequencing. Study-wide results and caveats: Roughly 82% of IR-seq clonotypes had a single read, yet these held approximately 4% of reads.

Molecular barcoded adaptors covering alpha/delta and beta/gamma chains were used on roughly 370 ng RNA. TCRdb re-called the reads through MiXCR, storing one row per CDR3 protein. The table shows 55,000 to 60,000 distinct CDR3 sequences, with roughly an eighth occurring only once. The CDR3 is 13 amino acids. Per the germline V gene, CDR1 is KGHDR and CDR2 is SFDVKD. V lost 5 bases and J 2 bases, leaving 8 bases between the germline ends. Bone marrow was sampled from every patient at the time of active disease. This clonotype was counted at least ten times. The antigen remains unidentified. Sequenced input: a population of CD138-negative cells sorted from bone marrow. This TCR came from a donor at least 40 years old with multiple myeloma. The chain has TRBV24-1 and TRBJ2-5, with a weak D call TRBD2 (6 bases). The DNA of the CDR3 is TGTGCCACCAGTGTGGCGGGACAAGAGACCCAGTACTTC. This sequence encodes CATSVAGQETQYF.